A selection of T cell receptor beta chains follows, all from one sample in a study of CD4 T cells in relation to SARS-CoV-2 and coronaviruses. Profiled with immunoSEQ multiplex PCR; TCRdb holds only in-frame clones, not every one. The table records around 20,000 clones, 60% to 80% of them present only once. Their target antigens are unknown. Input material: CD4+ T cells from PBMCs, cultured in vitro. The source of these receptors is a human donor in good health. Both conserved end residues are part of each CDR3. D genes are given only for firm matches. Clone size appears in some rows only: once, few, many, or a class for an expanded clone.

J: TRBJ1-2
V: TRBV7-8
size: NA
D: NA
DNA: TGTGCCAGCAGCTTAGAGGGAGGTGGGGTGAGCTACACCTTC
CDR3: CASSLEGGGVSYTF

J: TRBJ2-3
V: TRBV4-3
size: few
D: NA
DNA: TGCGCCAGCAGCCGGGGGCTAGCGCTGAGCACAGATACGCAGTATTTT
CDR3: CASSRGLALSTDTQYF

J: TRBJ2-7
V: TRBV2
size: NA
D: TRBD1
DNA: TGTGCCAGCCGTTACGGGACAGGGGGCTATACCAGCTCCTACGAGCAGTACTTC
CDR3: CASRYGTGGYTSSYEQYF

J: TRBJ2-3
V: TRBV14
size: NA
D: TRBD2
DNA: TGTGCCAGCAGCCTAGGACTAGCGGGAGGACATACGCAGTATTTT
CDR3: CASSLGLAGGHTQYF

J: TRBJ1-2
V: TRBV19
size: once
D: TRBD1
DNA: TGTGCCAGTAGCAACAGGGGGCATAGCTATGGCTACACCTTC
CDR3: CASSNRGHSYGYTF

J: TRBJ2-2
V: TRBV7-2
size: NA
D: NA
DNA: TGTGCCAGCAGCCCTAGAGGGGGAGGGAGGACCGGGGAGCTGTTTTTT
CDR3: CASSPRGGGRTGELFF

J: TRBJ2-2
V: TRBV7-3
size: few
D: TRBD1
DNA: TGTGCCAGCAGCTTAGGGGGACAGGGGAACACCGGGGAGCTGTTTTTT
CDR3: CASSLGGQGNTGELFF

J: TRBJ1-5
V: TRBV6-2/TRBV6-3
size: few
D: TRBD1
DNA: TGTGCCAGCAGTCCGACAGGGGGCGCAGGTCAGCCCCAGCATTTT
CDR3: CASSPTGGAGQPQHF

J: TRBJ2-2
V: TRBV10-2
size: NA
D: TRBD2
DNA: TGCGCCAGCTGGACTAGCGGGGGGAAGAGCGCCGGGGAGCTGTTTTTT
CDR3: CASWTSGGKSAGELFF

J: TRBJ2-7
V: TRBV28
size: NA
D: TRBD1
DNA: TGTGCCAGCAGTTCTCGACAGGGACGGGCCTACGAGCAGTACTTC
CDR3: CASSSRQGRAYEQYF

J: TRBJ1-5
V: TRBV19
size: NA
D: NA
DNA: TGTGCCAGTAGTGTCAGGGTGTATCAGCCCCAGCATTTT
CDR3: CASSVRVYQPQHF

J: TRBJ1-2
V: TRBV5-1
size: NA
D: NA
DNA: TGCGCCAGCAGCTTGATGGGATTGGAGGGTGAGGGCTACACCTTC
CDR3: CASSLMGLEGEGYTF

J: TRBJ2-1
V: TRBV7-2
size: NA
D: NA
DNA: TGTGCCAGCAGAAACTACAATGAGCAGTTCTTC
CDR3: CASRNYNEQFF

J: TRBJ1-4
V: TRBV4-1
size: NA
D: NA
DNA: TGCGCCAGCTCGACGGTACTTAATGAAAAACTGTTTTTT
CDR3: CASSTVLNEKLFF

J: TRBJ2-5
V: TRBV27
size: NA
D: NA
DNA: TGTGCCAGCAGCGCTCTTCGTCAGGGGCCGTCGGCCCAAGAGACCCAGTACTTC
CDR3: CASSALRQGPSAQETQYF

J: TRBJ2-7
V: TRBV7-9
size: NA
D: NA
DNA: TGTGCCAGCAGCTTAGCAGGCCAGGGGCCCGAGCAGTACTTC
CDR3: CASSLAGQGPEQYF

J: TRBJ1-6
V: TRBV3-1/TRBV3-2
size: NA
D: NA
DNA: TGTGCCAGCAGCCAAGATACAGGGAGTAATTCACCCCTCCACTTT
CDR3: CASSQDTGSNSPLHF

J: TRBJ2-3
V: TRBV24-1
size: NA
D: NA
DNA: TGTGCCACCAGTGACCCGTCTAGGGCGACAGATACGCAGTATTTT
CDR3: CATSDPSRATDTQYF

J: TRBJ1-5
V: TRBV19
size: few
D: NA
DNA: TGTGCCTCATGCGGGACCGATGGTTGGACTCAGCCCCAGCATTTT
CDR3: CASCGTDGWTQPQHF

J: TRBJ2-7
V: TRBV23-1
size: NA
D: NA
DNA: TGCGCCAGCAGTCAACCGCGGGGGCAGATCTACGAGCAGTACTTC
CDR3: CASSQPRGQIYEQYF

J: TRBJ1-4
V: TRBV19
size: NA
D: NA
DNA: TGTGCCAGTAGTATCCCAGGCGAAAAACTGTTTTTT
CDR3: CASSIPGEKLFF

J: TRBJ1-6
V: TRBV5-4
size: NA
D: NA
DNA: TGTGCCAGCAGCTCAGGTGTGGGTTCACCCCTCCACTTT
CDR3: CASSSGVGSPLHF

J: TRBJ2-3
V: TRBV5-1
size: few
D: NA
DNA: TGCGCCAGCAGAGTTCAGGGGTACACAGATACGCAGTATTTT
CDR3: CASRVQGYTDTQYF

J: TRBJ2-5
V: TRBV10-1
size: NA
D: TRBD2
DNA: TGCGCCAGCAGTGGGAAGCGGGGCCAAGAGACCCAGTACTTC
CDR3: CASSGKRGQETQYF

J: TRBJ2-7
V: TRBV4-3
size: NA
D: TRBD2
DNA: TGCGCCAGCAGCCAAGATGGTAGGGAGGGAGACGAGCAGTACTTC
CDR3: CASSQDGREGDEQYF

J: TRBJ1-4
V: TRBV7-2
size: once
D: TRBD1
DNA: TGTGCCAGCAGCTCCCTGGACAGGGGTGGGGAAAAACTGTTTTTT
CDR3: CASSSLDRGGEKLFF